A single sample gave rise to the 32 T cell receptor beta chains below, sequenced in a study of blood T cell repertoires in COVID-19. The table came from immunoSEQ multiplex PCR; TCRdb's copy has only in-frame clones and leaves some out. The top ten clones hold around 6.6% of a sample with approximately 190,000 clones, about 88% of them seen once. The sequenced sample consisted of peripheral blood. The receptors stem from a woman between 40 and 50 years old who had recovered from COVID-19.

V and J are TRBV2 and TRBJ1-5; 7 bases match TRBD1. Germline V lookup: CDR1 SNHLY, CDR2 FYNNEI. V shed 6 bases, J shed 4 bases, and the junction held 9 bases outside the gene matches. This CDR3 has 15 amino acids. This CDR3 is CASSRWGQTNQPQHF. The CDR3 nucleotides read TGTGCCAGCAGCCGATGGGGACAGACTAATCAGCCCCAGCATTTT.

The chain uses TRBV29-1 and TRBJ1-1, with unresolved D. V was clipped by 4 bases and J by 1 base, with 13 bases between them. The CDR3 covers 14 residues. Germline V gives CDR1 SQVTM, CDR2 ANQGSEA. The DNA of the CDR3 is TGCAGCGTTGTTTTGCGACTGTCGAACACTGAAGCTTTCTTT. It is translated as CSVVLRLSNTEAFF.

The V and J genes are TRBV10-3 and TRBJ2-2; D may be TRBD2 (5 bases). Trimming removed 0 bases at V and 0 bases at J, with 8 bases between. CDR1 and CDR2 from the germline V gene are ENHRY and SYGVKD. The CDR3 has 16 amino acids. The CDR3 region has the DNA TGTGCCATCAGTGAGTCTGGCGGGTCGAACACCGGGGAGCTGTTTTTT. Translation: CAISESGGSNTGELFF.

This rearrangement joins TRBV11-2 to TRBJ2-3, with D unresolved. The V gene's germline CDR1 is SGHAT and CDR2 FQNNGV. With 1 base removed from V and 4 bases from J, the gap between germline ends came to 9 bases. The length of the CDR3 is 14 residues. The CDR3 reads CASSLAGDSDTQYF. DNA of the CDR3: TGTGCCAGCAGCTTAGCCGGAGACTCAGATACGCAGTATTTT.

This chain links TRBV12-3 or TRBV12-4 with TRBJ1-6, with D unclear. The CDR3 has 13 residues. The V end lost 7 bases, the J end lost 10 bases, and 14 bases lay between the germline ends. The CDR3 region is CASILGGRSPLHF. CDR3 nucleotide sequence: TGTGCCAGCATCCTGGGTGGGAGGTCACCCCTCCACTTT.

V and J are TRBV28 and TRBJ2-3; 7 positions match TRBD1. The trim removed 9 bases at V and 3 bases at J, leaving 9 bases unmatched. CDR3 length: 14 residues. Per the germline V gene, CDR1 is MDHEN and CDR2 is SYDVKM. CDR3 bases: TGTGCCAGTAAAGTGTCAGGGGGTACAGATACGCAGTATTTT. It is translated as CASKVSGGTDTQYF.

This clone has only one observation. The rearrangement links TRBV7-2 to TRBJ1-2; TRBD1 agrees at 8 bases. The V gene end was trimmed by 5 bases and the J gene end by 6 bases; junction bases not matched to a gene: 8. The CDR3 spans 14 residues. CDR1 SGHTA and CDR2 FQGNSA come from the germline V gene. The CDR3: CASSPRDRLDGYTF. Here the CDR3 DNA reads TGTGCCAGCAGCCCAAGGGACAGGTTAGATGGCTACACCTTC.

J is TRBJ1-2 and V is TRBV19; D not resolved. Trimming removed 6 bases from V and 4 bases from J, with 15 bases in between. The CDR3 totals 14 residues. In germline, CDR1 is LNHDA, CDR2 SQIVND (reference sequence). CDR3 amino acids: CASSSNGIGYGYTF. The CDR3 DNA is TGTGCCAGTAGCAGTAACGGGATAGGCTATGGCTACACCTTC.

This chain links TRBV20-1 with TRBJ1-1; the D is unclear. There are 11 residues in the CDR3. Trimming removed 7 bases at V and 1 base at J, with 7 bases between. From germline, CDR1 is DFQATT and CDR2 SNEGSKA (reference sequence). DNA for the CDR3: TGCAGTGTACAAAGGAACACTGAAGCTTTCTTT. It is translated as CSVQRNTEAFF.

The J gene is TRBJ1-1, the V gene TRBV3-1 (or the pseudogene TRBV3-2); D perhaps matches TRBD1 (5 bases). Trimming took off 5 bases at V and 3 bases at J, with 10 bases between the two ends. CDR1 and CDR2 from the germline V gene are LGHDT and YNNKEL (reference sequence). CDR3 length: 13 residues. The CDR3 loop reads CASSFGGDTEAFF. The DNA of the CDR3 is TGTGCCAGCAGCTTCGGGGGGGACACTGAAGCTTTCTTT.

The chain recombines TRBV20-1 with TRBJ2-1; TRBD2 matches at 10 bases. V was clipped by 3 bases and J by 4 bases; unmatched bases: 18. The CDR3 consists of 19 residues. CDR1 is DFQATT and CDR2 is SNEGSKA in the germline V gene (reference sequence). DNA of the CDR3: TGCAGTGCTAGTCCAGGACTAGCGGCCACCCACTGGGGTTACAATGAGCAGTTCTTC. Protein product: CSASPGLAATHWGYNEQFF.

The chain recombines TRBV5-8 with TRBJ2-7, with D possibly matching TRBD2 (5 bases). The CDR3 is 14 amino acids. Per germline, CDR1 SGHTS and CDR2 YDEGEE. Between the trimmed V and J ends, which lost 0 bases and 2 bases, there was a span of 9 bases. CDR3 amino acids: CASSLGGVPYEQYF. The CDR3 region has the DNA TGTGCCAGCAGCTTGGGGGGAGTCCCCTACGAGCAGTACTTC.

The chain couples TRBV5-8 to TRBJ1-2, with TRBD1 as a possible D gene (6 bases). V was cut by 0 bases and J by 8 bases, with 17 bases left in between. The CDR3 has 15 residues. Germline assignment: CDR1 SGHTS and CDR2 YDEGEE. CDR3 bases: TGTGCCAGCAGCTTGGCCCAGGGGCGGTCCTGGGGCTACACCTTC. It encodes CASSLAQGRSWGYTF.

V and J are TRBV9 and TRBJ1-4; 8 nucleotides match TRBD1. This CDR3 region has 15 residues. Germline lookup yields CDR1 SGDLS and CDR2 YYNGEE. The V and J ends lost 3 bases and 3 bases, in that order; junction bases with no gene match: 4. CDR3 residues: CASSAGQGANEKLFF. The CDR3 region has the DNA TGTGCCAGCAGCGCAGGACAGGGAGCTAATGAAAAACTGTTTTTT.

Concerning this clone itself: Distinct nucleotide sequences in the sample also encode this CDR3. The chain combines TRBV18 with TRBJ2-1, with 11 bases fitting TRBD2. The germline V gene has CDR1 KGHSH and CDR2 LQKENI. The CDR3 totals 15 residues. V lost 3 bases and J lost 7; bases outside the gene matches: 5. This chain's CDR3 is CASSPTSGMGNEQFF. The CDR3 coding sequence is TGTGCCAGCTCACCGACTAGCGGGATGGGGAATGAGCAGTTCTTC.

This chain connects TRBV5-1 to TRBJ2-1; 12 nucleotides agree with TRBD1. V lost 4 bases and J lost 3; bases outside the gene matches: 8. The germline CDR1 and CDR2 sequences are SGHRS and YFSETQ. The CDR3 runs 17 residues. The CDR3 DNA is TGCGCCAGCAGCCAGGGGACAGGGGGCTACCTCTACAATGAGCAGTTCTTC. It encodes CASSQGTGGYLYNEQFF.

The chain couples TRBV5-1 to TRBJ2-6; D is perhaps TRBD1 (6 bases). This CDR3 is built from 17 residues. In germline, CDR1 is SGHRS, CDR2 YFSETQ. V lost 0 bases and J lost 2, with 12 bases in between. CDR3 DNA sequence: TGCGCCAGCAGCTTGGAAAGGTCAGGGGCTGGGGCCAACGTCCTGACTTTC. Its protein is CASSLERSGAGANVLTF.

The CDR3 DNA sequence: TGTGCCAGCAGCGCGGGACTTGTTAGCTACGAGCAGTACTTC. Its translation: CASSAGLVSYEQYF. The genes are TRBV9 and TRBJ2-7; D may be TRBD2 (6 bases). The CDR3 has 14 residues. V gave up 3 bases and J gave up 3 bases, with 13 bases separating them. The germline CDR1 and CDR2 sequences are SGDLS and YYNGEE.

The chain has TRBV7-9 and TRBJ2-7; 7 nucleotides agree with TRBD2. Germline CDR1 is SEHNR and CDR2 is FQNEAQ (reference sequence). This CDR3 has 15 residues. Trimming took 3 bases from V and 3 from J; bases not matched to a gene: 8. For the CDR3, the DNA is TGTGCCAGCAGCTTCTCGGGCGGGAGTGGCTACGAGCAGTACTTC. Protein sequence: CASSFSGGSGYEQYF.

The CDR3 nucleotides read TGTGCCTGGAGTGCCCAGGGACTAGCGGGAGGGGAAGAGCAGTACTTC. Protein sequence: CAWSAQGLAGGEEQYF. The chain recombines TRBV30 with TRBJ2-7; 16 positions match TRBD2. The germline V gene encodes CDR1 GTSNPN and CDR2 SVGIG (reference sequence). CDR3 length: 16 residues. V gave up 1 base and J gave up 7 bases; unmatched junction bases: 7.

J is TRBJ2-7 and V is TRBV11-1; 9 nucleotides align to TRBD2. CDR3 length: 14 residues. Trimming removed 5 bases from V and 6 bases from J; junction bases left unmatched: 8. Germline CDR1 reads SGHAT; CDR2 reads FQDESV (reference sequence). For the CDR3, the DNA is TGTGCCAGCAGCCTCGGACTAGCGTCGACCGAGCAGTACTTC. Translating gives CASSLGLASTEQYF.

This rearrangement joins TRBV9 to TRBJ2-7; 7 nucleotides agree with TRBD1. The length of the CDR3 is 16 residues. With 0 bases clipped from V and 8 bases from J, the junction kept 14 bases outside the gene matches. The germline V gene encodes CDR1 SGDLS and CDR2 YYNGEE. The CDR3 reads CASSVGFGQDSGKQYF. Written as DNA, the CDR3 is TGTGCCAGCAGCGTAGGTTTCGGACAGGACTCTGGAAAGCAGTACTTC. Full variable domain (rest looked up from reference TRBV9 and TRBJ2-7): DSGVTQTPKHLITATGQRVTLRCSPRSGDLSVYWYQQSLDQGLQFLIQYYNGEERAKGNILERFSAQQFPDLHSELNLSSLELGDSALYFCASSVGFGQDSGKQYFGPGTRLTVT.

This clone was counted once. CDR3 bases: TGTGCCAGCAGTTGGCAGGGTTTCGACACCGGGGAGCTGTTTTTT. Its protein is CASSWQGFDTGELFF. The gene calls are TRBV7-9 and TRBJ2-2; perhaps TRBD1 as D (5 bases). Trimming pared 6 bases from V and 3 bases from J, leaving 14 bases between. Germline V gene sequence: CDR1 SEHNR, CDR2 FQNEAQ (reference sequence). The CDR3 spans 15 residues.

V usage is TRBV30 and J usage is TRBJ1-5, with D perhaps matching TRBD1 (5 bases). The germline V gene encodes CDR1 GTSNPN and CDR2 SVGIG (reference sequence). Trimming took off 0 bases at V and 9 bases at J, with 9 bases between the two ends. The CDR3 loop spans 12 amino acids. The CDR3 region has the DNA TGTGCCTGGAGTGTAGGGGAAGGGCCCCAGCATTTT. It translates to CAWSVGEGPQHF.

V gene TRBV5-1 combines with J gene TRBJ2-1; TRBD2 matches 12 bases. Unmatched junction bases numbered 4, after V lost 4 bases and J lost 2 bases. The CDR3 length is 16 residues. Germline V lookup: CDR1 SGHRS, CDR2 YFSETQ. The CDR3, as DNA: TGCGCCAGCAGCCTGGGGACTAGCGGGCCCTACAATGAGCAGTTCTTC. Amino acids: CASSLGTSGPYNEQFF.

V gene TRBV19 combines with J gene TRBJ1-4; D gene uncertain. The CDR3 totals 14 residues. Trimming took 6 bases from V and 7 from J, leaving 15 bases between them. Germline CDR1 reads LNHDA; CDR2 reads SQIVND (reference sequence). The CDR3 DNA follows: TGTGCCAGTAGCGAGGACCCGGGGAGTGAAAAACTGTTTTTT. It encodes CASSEDPGSEKLFF.

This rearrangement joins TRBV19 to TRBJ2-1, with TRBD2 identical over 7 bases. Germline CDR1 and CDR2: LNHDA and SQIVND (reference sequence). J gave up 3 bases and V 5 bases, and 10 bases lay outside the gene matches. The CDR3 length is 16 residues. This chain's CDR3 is CASSFPHSGFYNEQFF. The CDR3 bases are TGTGCCAGTAGTTTTCCTCATAGCGGGTTCTACAATGAGCAGTTCTTC.

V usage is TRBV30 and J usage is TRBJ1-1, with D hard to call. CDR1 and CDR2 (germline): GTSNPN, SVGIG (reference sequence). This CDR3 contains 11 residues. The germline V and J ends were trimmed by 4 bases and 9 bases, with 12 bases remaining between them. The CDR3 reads CAWIEELKAFF. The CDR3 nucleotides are TGTGCCTGGATAGAGGAATTGAAAGCTTTCTTT.

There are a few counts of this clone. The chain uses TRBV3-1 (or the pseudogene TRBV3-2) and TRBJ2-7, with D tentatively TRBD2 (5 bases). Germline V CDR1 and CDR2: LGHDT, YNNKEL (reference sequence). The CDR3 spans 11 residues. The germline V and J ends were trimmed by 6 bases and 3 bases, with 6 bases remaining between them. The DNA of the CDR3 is TGTGCCAGCAGTGGACTCTACGAGCAGTACTTC. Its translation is CASSGLYEQYF.

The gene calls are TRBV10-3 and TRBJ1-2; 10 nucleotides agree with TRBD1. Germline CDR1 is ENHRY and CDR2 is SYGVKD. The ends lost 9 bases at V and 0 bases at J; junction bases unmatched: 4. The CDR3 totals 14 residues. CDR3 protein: CAIGQGETNYGYTF. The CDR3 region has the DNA TGTGCCATTGGACAGGGGGAAACTAACTATGGCTACACCTTC.

In DNA, the CDR3 is TGTGCCATCAGGGCACAAACCAATCAGCCCCAGCATTTT. Protein sequence: CAIRAQTNQPQHF. The rearrangement links TRBV10-3 to TRBJ1-5, with D unresolved. This CDR3 has 13 amino acids. V was shortened by 6 bases and J by 3 bases, with 9 bases between the two germline ends. Germline assignment: CDR1 ENHRY and CDR2 SYGVKD.

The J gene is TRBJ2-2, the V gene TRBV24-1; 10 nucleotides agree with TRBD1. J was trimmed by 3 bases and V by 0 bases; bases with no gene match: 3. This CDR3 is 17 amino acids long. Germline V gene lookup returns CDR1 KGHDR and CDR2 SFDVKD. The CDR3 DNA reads TGTGCCACCAGTGATTTGGGGACAGGGGTGGACACCGGGGAGCTGTTTTTT. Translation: CATSDLGTGVDTGELFF.